This paragraph reports one T cell receptor beta chain. The entry originates in a study of PD-L1 blockade in urothelial cancer. Data came from immunoSEQ multiplex PCR; TCRdb stores just in-frame clones and leaves some out. The table records fewer than 45,000 clones, 70% to 90% of them present only once. Germline assignment: CDR1 DFQATT and CDR2 SNEGSKA (reference sequence). V was cut by 0 bases and J by 3 bases, with 3 bases left in between. The CDR3 extends over 11 amino acids. Time point: pretreatment peripheral blood. The receptor was derived from a donor aged 40 or over with urothelial cancer. The source was PBMCs, collected around atezolizumab (anti-PD-L1) treatment. The rearrangement uses TRBV20-1 and TRBJ2-7, with no clear D. The CDR3 sequence is CSARDNYEQYF. Here the CDR3 DNA reads TGCAGTGCTAGAGACAACTACGAGCAGTACTTC.